This T cell receptor (beta chain) was documented in a study of cytomegalovirus exposure and HLA in healthy donors. Notes on the study in general: TCR beta V- and J-gene trimming was later associated with a missense DCLRE1C variant.

Amplification used 60 Vbeta primers and 13 Jbeta primers. Original handling: Approximately 11 million shared chains were among approximately 80 million unique TCR beta chains counted in a later analysis. The repertoire was sequenced with immunoSEQ multiplex PCR; TCRdb's copy has only in-frame clones and lacks some. That table supplies the V and J calls and clone size; D and trimming were determined from the DNA. The data contain a few hundred thousand clones, 65% to 90% of them singletons. As regards this clone: Its antigen is undetermined.

V shed 3 bases, J shed 0 bases, and the junction held 2 bases outside the gene matches. This CDR3 spans 15 amino acids. Germline V lookup: CDR1 SGHTS, CDR2 YDEGEE. J is TRBJ2-7 and V is TRBV5-8, with 11 bases fitting TRBD1. Material: PBMCs. This receptor was identified in a girl aged 10-17 years in good health and CMV-seronegative. The CDR3 nucleotides are TGTGCCAGCAGCTGGGACAGGGGGGTCTCCTACGAGCAGTACTTC. Translated, it gives CASSWDRGVSYEQYF. The variable domain in full, with the rest retrieved from reference TRBV5-8 and TRBJ2-7, is EAGVTQSPTHLIKTRGQQATLRCSPISGHTSVYWYQQALGLGLQFLLWYDEGEERNRGNFPPRFSGRQFPNYSSELNVNALELEDSALYLCASSWDRGVSYEQYFGPGTRLTVT.